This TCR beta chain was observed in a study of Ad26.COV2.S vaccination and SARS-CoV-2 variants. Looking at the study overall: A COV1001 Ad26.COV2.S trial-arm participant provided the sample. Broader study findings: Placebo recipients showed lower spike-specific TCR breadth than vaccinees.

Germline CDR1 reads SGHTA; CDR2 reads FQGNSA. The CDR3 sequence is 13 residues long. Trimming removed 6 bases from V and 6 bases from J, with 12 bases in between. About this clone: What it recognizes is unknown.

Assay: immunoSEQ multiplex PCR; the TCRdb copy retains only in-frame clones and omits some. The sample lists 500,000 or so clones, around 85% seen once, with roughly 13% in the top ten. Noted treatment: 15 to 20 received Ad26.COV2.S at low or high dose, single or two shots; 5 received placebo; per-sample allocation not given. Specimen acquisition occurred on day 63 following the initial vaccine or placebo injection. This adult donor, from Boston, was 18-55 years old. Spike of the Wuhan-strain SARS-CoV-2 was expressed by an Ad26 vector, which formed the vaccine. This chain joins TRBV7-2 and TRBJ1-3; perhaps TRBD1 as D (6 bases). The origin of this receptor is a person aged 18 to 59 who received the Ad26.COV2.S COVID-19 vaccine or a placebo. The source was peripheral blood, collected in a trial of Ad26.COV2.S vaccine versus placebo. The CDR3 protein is CASSKGGVNTIYF. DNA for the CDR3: TGTGCCAGCAGTAAAGGGGGTGTAAACACCATATATTTT.